Detailed here is one TCR beta chain. Its antigen is undetermined. V was cut by 1 base and J by 1 base, with 10 bases left in between. Looked up from germline, CDR1 is MDHEN and CDR2 is SYDVKM. CDR3 size: 16 residues. This entry is derived from a study of shared clonotypes between healthy human individuals. Study findings and constraints: Rarefaction showed that sequencing of sorted subsets was incomplete (despite large depth).

Using immunoSEQ multiplex PCR, the repertoire was profiled, and TCRdb retains in-frame clones only, with some absent. The table includes approximately 640,000 clones, about three quarters detected once. Sample: memory CD4+ T cells sorted from blood. The subset denotes: CD45RA-negative fraction. The receptor's source is a woman under 40 in good health. V gene TRBV28 combines with J gene TRBJ1-4, with D tentatively TRBD1 (6 bases). CDR3 DNA: TGTGCCAGCAGTTTATTGGGGGCACGAACTAATGAAAAACTGTTTTTT. It is translated as CASSLLGARTNEKLFF.